These 29 T cell receptor beta chains were sequenced from one sample in a study of patients and donors after allogeneic stem cell transplantation. TCRdb independently ran MiXCR on the RT-PCR reads; one entry per CDR3 protein. The repertoire holds around 150,000 distinct CDR3 sequences, roughly 35% seen once, with roughly 50% in the top ten. Sequencing was carried out using blood, either unsorted or a sorted T cell fraction (not recorded which). Receptor source: a human donor who was either an allogeneic HSCT recipient or a stem cell or donor lymphocyte infusion donor (not recorded which). It is not recorded whose cells these are; they may come from a transplant donor.

The chain joins TRBV19 to TRBJ2-1; 10 bases are a match to TRBD2. Trimming took 1 base from V and 8 from J; bases not matched to a gene: 5. This CDR3 comprises 15 residues. CDR1 is LNHDA, CDR2 SQIVND, per germline (reference sequence). DNA of the CDR3: TGTGCCAGTAGTATAGGGGCTAGCGGGGGCGATGAGCAGTTCTTC. Translating gives CASSIGASGGDEQFF.

This clonotype has a handful of counts. The V and J genes are TRBV27 and TRBJ1-1, with D unclear. The length of the CDR3 is 12 residues. V was cut by 6 bases and J by 3 bases, with 8 bases left in between. From germline, CDR1 is MNHEY and CDR2 SMNVEV (reference sequence). As DNA, the CDR3 is TGTGCCAGCAGGACGGGGTACACTGAAGCTTTCTTT. The encoded protein is CASRTGYTEAFF.

The chain uses TRBV12-3 or TRBV12-4 and TRBJ1-6; D is perhaps TRBD1 (6 bases). V lost 6 bases and J 8 bases, leaving 26 bases between the germline ends. This CDR3 region has 18 residues. CDR3 sequence: CASSASSLGGQPDSPLHF. The CDR3 DNA is TGTGCCAGCAGCGCCTCTTCCTTAGGGGGGCAGCCGGATTCACCCCTCCACTTT.

V gene TRBV6-2 or TRBV6-3 combines with J gene TRBJ1-5; perhaps TRBD1 as D (6 bases). This CDR3 has 15 amino acids. CDR1 is MNHEY, CDR2 SVGEGT, per germline. V was clipped by 7 bases and J by 2 bases, with 15 bases between them. CDR3 sequence reads: CASNVQGVGNQPQHF. In DNA form, the CDR3 reads TGTGCCAGCAATGTACAGGGTGTGGGCAATCAGCCCCAGCATTTT.

The sample holds many counts of this clonotype. The chain combines TRBV24-1 with TRBJ1-2; 7 bases are a match to TRBD1. The germline gives CDR1 KGHDR, CDR2 SFDVKD. This CDR3 comprises 13 residues. The V and J ends lost 6 bases and 8 bases, in that order; junction bases with no gene match: 8. CDR3 DNA sequence: TGTGCCACCAGTTCGAACAGGGGTGAGGGCTACACCTTC. Protein: CATSSNRGEGYTF.

The V and J genes are TRBV12-3 or TRBV12-4 and TRBJ2-5; either TRBD1 or TRBD2 may fit D (8 bases each). The CDR3 is made up of 17 amino acids. The germline V and J ends were trimmed by 7 bases and 4 bases, with 25 bases remaining between them. The CDR3 coding sequence is TGTGCCAGCACCACAGGGGGTTTAGCGGGGTGGGGAGAGACCCAGTACTTC. It codes for CASTTGGLAGWGETQYF.

The rearrangement joins TRBV5-6 to TRBJ2-7, with D possibly being TRBD1 or TRBD2 (6 bases each). CDR3 length: 15 residues. The ends were cut back, 4 bases at V and 6 bases at J, with 20 bases in the middle. Germline CDR1 SGHDT, CDR2 YYEEEE. The CDR3 nucleotides are TGTGCCAGCAGCAACCTACTTTCACAGGGAGGCGAGCAGTACGTC. As protein: CASSNLLSQGGEQYV.

This clonotype was counted only a few times. J is TRBJ1-1 and V is TRBV27; perhaps TRBD1 as D (6 bases). CDR3 length: 17 amino acids. V lost 6 bases to trimming and J lost 0 bases, with 20 bases between them. Germline assignment: CDR1 MNHEY and CDR2 SMNVEV (reference sequence). CDR3 DNA: TGTGCCAGCAGCTCTACAGGGACTGCGGCCCTGAACACTGAAGCTTTCTTT. Protein sequence: CASSSTGTAALNTEAFF.

This rearrangement joins TRBV12-3 or TRBV12-4 to TRBJ1-5, with TRBD1 matching 7 bases. Trimming removed 5 bases from V and 5 bases from J; junction bases left unmatched: 15. The length of the CDR3 is 17 residues. In DNA form, the CDR3 reads TGTGCCAGCAGTCCCAGTATGCATGGGACAGTTGATCAGCCCCAGCATTTT. As protein: CASSPSMHGTVDQPQHF.

CDR3 sequence: CASSADGWDTEAFF. The DNA of the CDR3 is TGTGCCAGCAGCGCTGACGGGTGGGACACTGAAGCTTTCTTT. The chain combines TRBV12-3 or TRBV12-4 with TRBJ1-1, with D uncertain. CDR3 length equals 14 residues. V was clipped by 6 bases and J by 3 bases, with 14 bases between them.

In this sample, this clonotype turned up a few times. The chain uses TRBV7-2 and TRBJ2-3; TRBD1 is a possible D gene (5 bases). CDR3 length: 16 amino acids. V was cut by 5 bases and J by 2 bases, with 17 bases left in between. CDR1 is SGHTA and CDR2 is FQGNSA in the germline V gene. The CDR3 nucleotides are TGTGCCAGCAGCCACAAACCGGACACCTTCACAGATACGCAGTATTTT. Its protein is CASSHKPDTFTDTQYF.

This chain links TRBV24-1 with TRBJ2-5, with D possibly being TRBD1 (5 bases). CDR1 KGHDR and CDR2 SFDVKD come from the germline V gene. Trimming pared 8 bases from V and 2 bases from J, leaving 11 bases between. This CDR3 is built from 13 residues. The CDR3 loop is CATTDSSQETQYF. The CDR3 bases are TGTGCCACCACAGACAGCTCGCAAGAGACCCAGTACTTC.

The CDR3 is CASSPTGNRDTIYF. CDR3 bases: TGTGCCAGCAGTCCGACAGGGAATCGGGACACCATATATTTT. The chain recombines TRBV12-3 or TRBV12-4 with TRBJ1-3; 7 bases align to TRBD1. V lost 5 bases to trimming and J lost 8 bases; unmatched junction nucleotides: 9. The CDR3 is made up of 14 amino acids.

The rearrangement uses TRBV4-3 and TRBJ2-7; 10 bases are a match to TRBD1. Germline trimming cut 3 bases from V and 1 base from J; bases unmatched to any gene: 9. The germline V gene has CDR1 LGHNA and CDR2 YSLEER. This CDR3 region has 17 residues. CDR3 nucleotides: TGCGCCAGCAGCCAGATGGGACCGGGACAGGGGTCCTACGAGCAGTACTTC. Translated: CASSQMGPGQGSYEQYF.

This clonotype was counted a few times. This sequence joins TRBV5-1 and TRBJ1-1; 8 bases are a match to TRBD1. CDR1 and CDR2 (germline): SGHRS, YFSETQ. V shed 0 bases, J shed 1 base, and the junction held 5 bases outside the gene matches. The length of the CDR3 is 16 residues. CDR3: CASSLAAGGWNTEAFF. CDR3 sequence (DNA): TGCGCCAGCAGCTTGGCGGCAGGGGGCTGGAACACTGAAGCTTTCTTT.

The rearrangement joins TRBV27 to TRBJ2-1; D unclear. Trimming took 2 bases from V and 5 from J, leaving 10 bases between them. Germline V gives CDR1 MNHEY, CDR2 SMNVEV (reference sequence). CDR3 length: 14 amino acids. The chain's CDR3 is CASSLSPRDNEQFF. For the CDR3, the DNA is TGTGCCAGCAGTTTAAGTCCCCGGGACAATGAGCAGTTCTTC.

This clonotype was detected a few times. The rearrangement joins TRBV5-5 to TRBJ1-2, with 8 bases fitting TRBD1. Germline V gives CDR1 SGHKS, CDR2 YYEKEE (reference sequence). J gave up 7 bases and V 3 bases, and 8 bases lay outside the gene matches. This CDR3 is built from 14 residues. The CDR3 DNA reads as TGTGCCAGCAGCTATCGACAGGGGTTCTTTGGCTACACCTTC. Its protein is CASSYRQGFFGYTF.

Comments on this clonotype: Germline and junction disagree at one end, which may indicate a read error. This sequence joins TRBV12-3 or TRBV12-4 and TRBJ1-2, with a possible D match to TRBD1 (5 bases). The CDR3 length is 13 residues. This CDR3 reads CTSSLKGPYGYTF. As DNA, the CDR3 is TGTACCAGCAGTTTAAAGGGACCCTATGGCTACACCTTC.

The gene calls are TRBV29-1 and TRBJ2-5; tentative D call: TRBD1 (6 bases). V was clipped by 1 base and J by 5 bases, with 17 bases between them. The germline V gene has CDR1 SQVTM and CDR2 ANQGSEA. The CDR3 is 15 amino acids. CDR3 amino acids: CSVEAPQGPPETQYF. The CDR3 DNA follows: TGCAGCGTTGAAGCCCCACAGGGACCACCCGAGACCCAGTACTTC.

CDR3 protein: CASSESGGGSNTEAFF. In DNA form, the CDR3 reads TGCGCCAGCAGTGAGTCTGGAGGAGGGTCGAACACTGAAGCTTTCTTT. This chain links TRBV10-2 with TRBJ1-1; D remains ambiguous. This CDR3 is 16 amino acids long. From germline, CDR1 is WSHSY and CDR2 SAAADI. The V end was cut by 0 bases, the J end by 1 base, with 12 bases between.

This clonotype has just a few counts. For the CDR3, the DNA is TGTGCCACCAGCAGGTTTAGCGGGGGACGCACAGATACGCAGTATTTT. It encodes CATSRFSGGRTDTQYF. The chain joins TRBV15 to TRBJ2-3; 9 bases match TRBD2. V shed 3 bases and J 1 base; nucleotides not matched to a gene: 5. This CDR3 has 16 amino acids. Germline lookup yields CDR1 LNHNV and CDR2 YYDKDF (reference sequence).

The table lists this clonotype with a few counts. The V gene is TRBV12-3 or TRBV12-4, the J gene TRBJ1-2; D is possibly TRBD1 (6 bases). The length of the CDR3 is 14 residues. V lost 3 bases to trimming and J lost 3 bases, with 11 bases between them. The chain's CDR3 is CASSFDRSYYGYTF. CDR3 nucleotides: TGTGCCAGCAGTTTTGACAGGTCTTACTATGGCTACACCTTC.

The chain is built from TRBV7-8 and TRBJ2-4; D unresolved. CDR1 SGHVS and CDR2 FQNEAQ come from the germline V gene. Trimming removed 5 bases from V and 2 bases from J, with 4 bases in between. The CDR3 extends over 12 amino acids. The CDR3 bases are TGTGCCAGCAGCGAACCCAAAAACATTCAGTACTTC. Translated, it gives CASSEPKNIQYF.

The chain carries TRBV4-2 and TRBJ1-1; D gene uncertain. Trimming stripped 1 base from V and 8 bases from J, with 5 bases between. The germline V gene has CDR1 LGHNA and CDR2 YNFKEQ. The CDR3 has 11 residues. The chain's CDR3 is CASSQGSEAFF. CDR3 coding DNA: TGTGCCAGCAGCCAAGGCTCCGAAGCTTTCTTT.

This clonotype was seen once. The V call is TRBV28, the J call TRBJ2-2; maybe TRBD1 (6 bases). The CDR3 extends over 14 amino acids. Deletions cut 6 bases from V and 7 bases from J, with 15 bases between. CDR1 MDHEN and CDR2 SYDVKM come from the germline V gene. The CDR3 loop is CASRSQGKDGELFF. As DNA, the CDR3 is TGTGCCAGCAGGTCACAGGGTAAAGACGGGGAGCTGTTTTTT.

This chain uses TRBV5-1 with TRBJ2-7; 7 positions agree with TRBD1. CDR3 length: 14 residues. Germline CDR1 and CDR2: SGHRS and YFSETQ. V lost 4 bases to trimming and J lost 3 bases; unmatched junction nucleotides: 7. The CDR3 region is CASSAGTEFYEQYF. The DNA for the CDR3 is TGCGCCAGCAGCGCCGGGACAGAATTCTACGAGCAGTACTTC.

The table lists this clonotype with many counts. The V call is TRBV12-3 or TRBV12-4, the J call TRBJ1-6; no reliable D call. The CDR3 covers 17 residues. The V end was cut by 6 bases, the J end by 0 bases, with 15 bases between. CDR3 protein: CASSHGGLSSYNSPLHF. CDR3 sequence (DNA): TGTGCCAGCAGCCACGGAGGGCTCAGCTCCTATAATTCACCCCTCCACTTT.

The DNA of the CDR3 is TGTGCCAGCAGCCTAGGGGGCGCGAATGAAAAACTGTTTTTT. Translating it yields CASSLGGANEKLFF. The J gene is TRBJ1-4, the V gene TRBV3-1; 7 bases are a match to TRBD1. Germline assignment: CDR1 LGHDT and CDR2 YNNKEL (reference sequence). This CDR3 has 14 amino acids. The V segment lost 4 bases and the J segment 5 bases; nucleotides outside the gene matches: 4.

The V and J genes are TRBV4-1 and TRBJ2-1; D is uncertain. This CDR3 spans 11 amino acids. From germline, CDR1 is MGHRA and CDR2 YSYEKL. V lost 5 bases, J lost 9 bases, and 8 bases lay in between. DNA of the CDR3: TGCGCCAGCAGCTACCGTTCTGAGCAGTTCTTC. Translated: CASSYRSEQFF.